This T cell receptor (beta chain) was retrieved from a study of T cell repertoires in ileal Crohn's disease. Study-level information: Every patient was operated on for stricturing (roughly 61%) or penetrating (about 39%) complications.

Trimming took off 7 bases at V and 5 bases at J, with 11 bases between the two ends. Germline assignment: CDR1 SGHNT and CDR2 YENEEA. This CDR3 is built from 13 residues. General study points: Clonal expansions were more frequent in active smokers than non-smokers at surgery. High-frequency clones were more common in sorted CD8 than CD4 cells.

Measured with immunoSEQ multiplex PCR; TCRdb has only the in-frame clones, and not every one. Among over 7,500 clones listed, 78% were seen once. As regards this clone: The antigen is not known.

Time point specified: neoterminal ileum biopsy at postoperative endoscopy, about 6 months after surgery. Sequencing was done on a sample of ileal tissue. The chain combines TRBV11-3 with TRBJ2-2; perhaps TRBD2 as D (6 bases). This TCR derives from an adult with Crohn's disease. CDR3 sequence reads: CASKPGGTGELFF. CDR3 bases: TGTGCCAGCAAGCCTGGGGGGACCGGGGAGCTGTTTTTT.